These 20 T cell receptor beta chains originate from one sample sequenced in a study of blood T cell repertoires in COVID-19. Clones were read by immunoSEQ multiplex PCR, and TCRdb kept only the in-frame ones, dropping some. The profile shows roughly 140,000 clones, 70% to 85% of them singletons. Sequenced input: PBMCs or T cells enriched from blood (not recorded which). The receptors here all came from a young woman who had been exposed to COVID-19.

V usage is TRBV5-1 and J usage is TRBJ2-5; D remains ambiguous. The germline V gene has CDR1 SGHRS and CDR2 YFSETQ. The CDR3 runs to 12 residues. V was pared by 4 bases and J by 9 bases, with 13 bases between. CDR3 bases: TGCGCCAGCAGCCAAGAGCTGGAGTCCCAGTACTTC. This gives the protein CASSQELESQYF.

The chain recombines TRBV6-2 or TRBV6-3 with TRBJ2-1; D not certain. The CDR3 is made up of 14 amino acids. Trimming cost V 0 bases and J 0 bases, with 3 bases left between them. Germline values: CDR1 MNHEY, CDR2 SVGEGT. The CDR3 spells CASSYSSSYNEQFF. The CDR3 DNA reads as TGTGCCAGCAGTTACTCTAGCTCCTACAATGAGCAGTTCTTC.

The V call is TRBV28, the J call TRBJ2-1; D might be TRBD2 (5 bases). This CDR3 has 15 residues. Looked up from germline, CDR1 is MDHEN and CDR2 is SYDVKM. V shed 5 bases and J shed 5 bases, with 16 bases lying between them. The CDR3: CASSPPGINNNEQFF. The CDR3 DNA is TGTGCCAGCAGTCCCCCCGGGATAAACAACAATGAGCAGTTCTTC.

The chain couples TRBV7-2 to TRBJ2-7; possible D gene TRBD1, 7 bases. The CDR3 runs 15 residues. The V end lost 1 base, the J end lost 1 base, and 11 bases lay between the germline ends. Germline values: CDR1 SGHTA, CDR2 FQGNSA. The CDR3, as DNA: TGTGCCAGCAGCTTAGGGGCAGGGGGGTCCTACGAGCAGTACTTC. It encodes CASSLGAGGSYEQYF.

This clone was seen just once. V is TRBV20-1 and J is TRBJ2-7; 9 bases align to TRBD2. The CDR3 covers 14 residues. Trimming cost V 3 bases and J 2 bases; bases outside gene matches: 5. Germline CDR1 is DFQATT and CDR2 is SNEGSKA (reference sequence). CDR3 amino acids: CSASLSGSTYEQYF. The CDR3 region has the DNA TGCAGTGCTAGTCTTAGCGGGAGTACCTACGAGCAGTACTTC.

CDR3 sequence (DNA): TGTGCCAGCAGCGATACAGGGAAATACGAGCAGTACTTC. Protein product: CASSDTGKYEQYF. The chain carries TRBV7-9 and TRBJ2-7, with a possible D match to TRBD1 (6 bases). CDR3 length: 13 residues. Germline CDR1 SEHNR, CDR2 FQNEAQ (reference sequence). The V gene lost 5 bases and the J gene lost 4 bases, with 12 bases spanning the gap.

The chain joins TRBV7-2 to TRBJ2-2, with D unresolved. Trimming pared 5 bases from V and 1 base from J, leaving 8 bases between. This CDR3 is built from 14 residues. Germline lookup yields CDR1 SGHTA and CDR2 FQGNSA. The chain's CDR3 is CASSTQENTGELFF. The CDR3 DNA reads TGTGCCAGCAGCACCCAGGAGAACACCGGGGAGCTGTTTTTT.

The V and J genes are TRBV19 and TRBJ2-2; perhaps TRBD1 as D (6 bases). Germline CDR1 is LNHDA and CDR2 is SQIVND (reference sequence). CDR3 length: 13 residues. Trimming removed 6 bases from V and 4 bases from J, with 9 bases in between. For the CDR3, the DNA is TGTGCCAGTAGACCACAGGGCACCGGGGAGCTGTTTTTT. Translated: CASRPQGTGELFF.

This clone was counted once. V and J are TRBV2 and TRBJ2-7; 10 nucleotides match TRBD2. V was pared by 6 bases and J by 5 bases, with 10 bases of the junction left unmatched. There are 15 residues in the CDR3. In germline, CDR1 is SNHLY, CDR2 FYNNEI. The CDR3 DNA follows: TGTGCCAGCAGACCGCCTAGCGGGAGTAGGAACGAGCAGTACTTC. Amino acids: CASRPPSGSRNEQYF. Drawing the rest from reference TRBV2 and TRBJ2-7, the complete variable domain is EPEVTQTPSHQVTQMGQEVILRCVPISNHLYFYWYRQILGQKVEFLVSFYNNEISEKSEIFDDQFSVERPDGSNFTLKIRSTKLEDSAMYFCASRPPSGSRNEQYFGPGTRLTVT.

The chain recombines TRBV4-1 with TRBJ2-1; 15 bases align to TRBD2. Germline V CDR1 and CDR2: MGHRA, YSYEKL. This CDR3 is built from 17 residues. The V and J ends lost 1 base and 6 bases, in that order; junction bases with no gene match: 4. CDR3 nucleotide sequence: TGCGCCAGCAGCCAAGTCTGGACTAGCGGGAGGGCCAATGAGCAGTTCTTC. As protein: CASSQVWTSGRANEQFF.

V usage is TRBV28 and J usage is TRBJ1-2, with 9 nucleotides matching TRBD1. Germline CDR1 and CDR2: MDHEN and SYDVKM. The CDR3 consists of 14 residues. V gave up 6 bases and J gave up 2 bases; unmatched junction bases: 4. The CDR3 sequence is CASSRTGENYGYTF. In nucleotides, the CDR3 is TGTGCCAGCAGCCGGACAGGGGAGAACTATGGCTACACCTTC.

V and J are TRBV4-1 and TRBJ1-4, with D maybe TRBD1 (6 bases). The V end lost 2 bases, the J end lost 5 bases, and 12 bases lay between the germline ends. The germline V gene has CDR1 MGHRA and CDR2 YSYEKL. The CDR3 extends over 15 amino acids. The CDR3 coding sequence is TGCGCCAGCAGCCAACGGGGGGCATTCAATGAAAAACTGTTTTTT. It yields the protein CASSQRGAFNEKLFF.

The genes are TRBV28 and TRBJ1-5, with 9 bases identical to TRBD1. V trimming: 7 bases; J trimming: 7 bases; junction bases outside the gene matches: 11. The germline V gene has CDR1 MDHEN and CDR2 SYDVKM. The CDR3 is 15 amino acids. The CDR3 protein is CASTDTGGAQQPQHF. The CDR3 coding sequence is TGTGCCAGCACCGACACAGGGGGCGCGCAACAGCCCCAGCATTTT.

The chain joins TRBV3-1 (or the pseudogene TRBV3-2) to TRBJ1-4, with 8 bases lining up with TRBD1. CDR3 length: 17 amino acids. The junction had 9 bases not matched to a gene; V was cut back by 1 base and J by 5 bases. The germline gives CDR1 LGHDT, CDR2 YNNKEL (reference sequence). The CDR3 nucleotides are TGTGCCAGCAGCCAAGCCTCAACAGGGGGGGGAAATGAAAAACTGTTTTTT. It codes for CASSQASTGGGNEKLFF.

Ten or more counts support this clone. V and J are TRBV11-2 and TRBJ2-7; TRBD1 is a possible D gene (6 bases). This CDR3 is 13 amino acids long. V was cut by 4 bases and J by 3 bases, with 10 bases left in between. CDR1 and CDR2 (germline): SGHAT, FQNNGV. The CDR3 DNA follows: TGTGCCAGCAGCTACCGACAGGTCTACGAGCAGTACTTC. This sequence encodes CASSYRQVYEQYF. Combining the CDR3 with reference TRBV11-2 and TRBJ2-7 gives the whole variable domain EAGVAQSPRYKIIEKRQSVAFWCNPISGHATLYWYQQILGQGPKLLIQFQNNGVVDDSQLPKDRFSAERLKGVDSTLKIQPAKLEDSAVYLCASSYRQVYEQYFGPGTRLTVT.

In this sample, this clone turned up once. This sequence joins TRBV11-1 and TRBJ1-1, with D uncertain. V lost 2 bases and J 1 base, leaving 11 bases between the germline ends. CDR1 is SGHAT and CDR2 is FQDESV in the germline V gene (reference sequence). The CDR3 length is 15 residues. The CDR3 loop reads CASSLQPARNTEAFF. CDR3 nucleotide sequence: TGTGCCAGCAGCTTACAACCAGCGAGGAACACTGAAGCTTTCTTT.

This rearrangement joins TRBV7-3 to TRBJ1-4, with D possibly matching TRBD1 (5 bases). Germline CDR1 and CDR2: SGHTA and FQGTGA. CDR3 length: 14 amino acids. Trimming pared 10 bases from V and 0 bases from J, leaving 12 bases between. The CDR3 is CANRRGSTNEKLFF. The DNA of the CDR3 is TGTGCCAACCGGCGGGGGTCAACTAATGAAAAACTGTTTTTT.

This chain connects TRBV19 to TRBJ1-2; TRBD1 might be the D (6 bases). The CDR3 has 13 amino acids. Per germline, CDR1 LNHDA and CDR2 SQIVND (reference sequence). The V and J ends lost 7 bases and 6 bases respectively, with 15 bases between them. This chain's CDR3 is CASNQDRFDGYTF. DNA of the CDR3: TGTGCCAGTAACCAAGACAGGTTCGATGGCTACACCTTC.

This chain joins TRBV30 and TRBJ1-6, with unresolved D. CDR1 is GTSNPN and CDR2 is SVGIG in the germline V gene (reference sequence). The CDR3 is 13 amino acids. The V end lost 1 base, the J end lost 6 bases, and 7 bases lay between the germline ends. The chain's CDR3 is CAWSAEGNSPLHF. The CDR3 nucleotides read TGTGCCTGGAGTGCCGAGGGTAATTCACCCCTCCACTTT.

In this sample, this clone turned up a few times. V and J are TRBV7-2 and TRBJ1-2; 8 nucleotides match TRBD1. Germline CDR1 and CDR2: SGHTA and FQGNSA. CDR3 size: 14 residues. V shed 0 bases and J 5 bases; nucleotides not matched to a gene: 2. CDR3 coding DNA: TGTGCCAGCAGCTTAGCCGGGACAGGATATGGCTACACCTTC. Its protein product is CASSLAGTGYGYTF.